This TCR beta chain was recorded in a study of response to subunit inactivated influenza vaccine. TCRdb reanalysed the RT-PCR reads using MiXCR and keeps one entry per CDR3 protein. The sample consists of under 200,000 distinct CDR3 sequences, less than 15% of them appearing once. This sample was also put to use in a study of T cells expressing NK-cell markers. That work states: cDNA encoding TCR beta was synthesized via 5'RACE template switching incorporating UMIs. The TCR beta repertoires originated in sorted CD3+CD56+NKG2C+, CD3+CD56+NKG2C- and CD3+CD56-NKG2C+ T cells. Dominance of the CD3+CD56-NKG2C+ fraction by these clonotypes also held in several donors.

This TCR derives from a man aged 45-65 years who received an inactivated influenza vaccine. Here the sequenced sample was CD8+ T cells sorted from PBMCs, taken 12 days after vaccination.

The DNA of the CDR3 is TGTGCCAGCAGTTTATGGGGTAGCGGGAGGGAGGATGAGCAGTTCTTC. Protein product: CASSLWGSGREDEQFF. The chain is built from TRBV28 and TRBJ2-1; 11 nucleotides align to TRBD2. V lost 0 bases to trimming and J lost 8 bases; unmatched junction nucleotides: 6. The CDR3 is made up of 16 amino acids. Germline V gives CDR1 MDHEN, CDR2 SYDVKM.